Sequencing of this T cell receptor (beta chain) was carried out in a study of T cells expressing NK-cell markers. Across the whole study: Among the eight sequenced donors, seven tested HCMV-seropositive and one tested seronegative. Study-wide results and limits: Clones of NKG2C+ T cells that had expanded were of unclear HCMV specificity. As a fraction of CD8+ T cells, dominant NKG2C+ clonotypes reached about 1.0-7.5% in six donors.

TCRdb re-called the 5' RACE reads; one entry per CDR3 protein, DNA not given. This table holds some 500,000 distinct CDR3 sequences. In regard to this clonotype: What it recognizes is unknown.

Germline V CDR1 and CDR2: SQVTM, ANQGSEA. CDR3 size: 15 residues. The specimen was blood T cells: a sorted CD56 or NKG2C T cell subset, CD4+ or CD8+ T cells, or bulk PBMC T cells (not recorded which). The chain couples TRBV29-1 to TRBJ2-5; TCRdb proposes TRBD1, but this gene call is untestable without DNA. The sequence derives from a woman between 50 and 59 years old in good health. The CDR3 loop is CSVAGTRQAQETQYF.